The 22 T cell receptor beta chains reported below all come from one sample, sequenced in a study of breast tumors, draining lymph nodes, adjacent tissues. TCRdb called the multiplex PCR reads again in MiXCR, with one record for every CDR3 protein. Of approximately 22,000 distinct CDR3 sequences listed, more than 25% are singletons. The source material was breast tumor tissue. The receptor source for this set is a female donor with breast cancer. Some clones in this sample may be carry-over from other donors' samples.

A few counts support this clonotype. This could be a read error, since a much larger clone is one nucleotide away. The genes are TRBV7-9 and TRBJ1-2, with 7 bases identical to TRBD1. Germline V CDR1 and CDR2: SEHNR, FQNEAQ (reference sequence). This CDR3 is built from 13 residues. V was clipped by 4 bases and J by 8 bases; unmatched bases: 7. For the CDR3, the DNA is TGTGCCAGCAGCTCTCTCCAGGGGGTAGGCTACACCTTC. Translated: CASSSLQGVGYTF.

The chain combines TRBV12-3 or TRBV12-4 with TRBJ1-1; D is perhaps TRBD1 (5 bases). The CDR3 spans 13 residues. Trimming took 1 base from V and 2 from J, leaving 5 bases between them. The CDR3 loop reads CASSLGGNTEAFF. The CDR3 region has the DNA TGTGCCAGCAGTTTAGGGGGCAACACTGAAGCTTTCTTT.

In this sample, this clonotype turned up many times. The genes are TRBV29-1 and TRBJ2-3; D possibly uses TRBD1 or TRBD2 (5 bases each). The CDR3 is made up of 17 amino acids. V was clipped by 6 bases and J by 0 bases, with 22 bases between them. Germline CDR1 reads SQVTM; CDR2 reads ANQGSEA. Here the CDR3 reads CSVAGGDVTSSTDTQYF. In nucleotides, the CDR3 is TGCAGCGTCGCGGGTGGGGACGTTACCTCTAGCACAGATACGCAGTATTTT.

This clonotype was picked up a small number of times. The chain carries TRBV27 and TRBJ2-2, with D perhaps TRBD1 or TRBD2 (5 bases each). The CDR3 length is 17 residues. V gave up 5 bases and J gave up 0 bases, with 16 bases separating them. Germline-derived CDR1 and CDR2 are MNHEY and SMNVEV (reference sequence). CDR3 loop: CASSAFLGVANTGELFF. In nucleotides, the CDR3 is TGTGCCAGCAGTGCCTTCTTGGGGGTCGCGAACACCGGGGAGCTGTTTTTT.

This clonotype was observed many times. The CDR3 protein is CATSDGSPETQYF. CDR3 sequence (DNA): TGTGCCACCAGTGACGGGTCCCCAGAGACCCAGTACTTC. This chain links TRBV24-1 with TRBJ2-5; D gene ambiguous. The CDR3 is 13 residues long. Germline CDR1 reads KGHDR; CDR2 reads SFDVKD. Trimming shortened V by 4 bases and J by 4 bases, and 9 bases separated the two germline ends.

This clonotype was recorded at least ten times. The gene calls are TRBV6-1 and TRBJ2-5; TRBD1 is a possible D gene (6 bases). Looked up from germline, CDR1 is MNHNS and CDR2 is SASEGT. Trimming left V 5 bases short and J 4 bases short, with 17 bases between. This CDR3 comprises 15 residues. CDR3 region: CASSPTTTGLETQYF. CDR3 DNA sequence: TGTGCCAGCAGTCCCACAACTACAGGGTTAGAGACCCAGTACTTC.

Concerning this clonotype: A clone one base away is much larger, so this may be a read error. The chain links TRBV6-1 to TRBJ2-3; tentatively, D is TRBD1 or TRBD2 (5 bases each). V lost 1 base and J lost 4, with 15 bases in between. The CDR3 is made up of 16 amino acids. From germline, CDR1 is MNHNS and CDR2 SASEGT. CDR3 in amino acids: CASSEEVGLGPDTQYF. In nucleotides, the CDR3 is TGTGCCAGCAGTGAAGAGGTGGGGCTGGGACCAGATACGCAGTATTTT.

This chain links TRBV18 with TRBJ2-6, with a possible D match to TRBD1 (5 bases). V was shortened by 4 bases and J by 1 base, with 17 bases between the two germline ends. Looked up from germline, CDR1 is KGHSH and CDR2 is LQKENI. CDR3 length equals 18 residues. The CDR3: CASSLNRQQASGANVLTF. In nucleotides, the CDR3 is TGTGCCAGCTCACTGAATCGACAGCAGGCATCTGGGGCCAACGTCCTGACTTTC.

By sample fraction, this clonotype is medium-sized. The chain has TRBV2 and TRBJ2-2, with 7 bases lining up with TRBD1. The CDR3 spans 16 residues. Germline-derived CDR1 and CDR2 are SNHLY and FYNNEI. With 6 bases clipped from V and 0 bases from J, the junction kept 7 bases outside the gene matches. CDR3: CASSPRDSTNTGELFF. CDR3 nucleotide sequence: TGTGCCAGCAGCCCCAGGGACAGCACGAACACCGGGGAGCTGTTTTTT.

This clonotype was detected only a few times. The chain combines TRBV6-1 with TRBJ2-4, with D tentatively TRBD2 (6 bases). V was clipped by 3 bases and J by 0 bases, with 9 bases between them. CDR1 is MNHNS and CDR2 is SASEGT in the germline V gene. The CDR3 is made up of 15 amino acids. CDR3 in amino acids: CASSEVGLAKNIQYF. CDR3 DNA: TGTGCCAGCAGTGAGGTGGGACTAGCCAAAAACATTCAGTACTTC.

The rearrangement joins TRBV9 to TRBJ2-1; 11 bases are a match to TRBD2. The germline CDR1 and CDR2 sequences are SGDLS and YYNGEE. The V gene end was trimmed by 7 bases and the J gene end by 7 bases; junction bases not matched to a gene: 7. The CDR3 runs 14 residues. CDR3 protein: CASGSGRAENEQFF. CDR3 DNA sequence: TGTGCCAGCGGTAGCGGGAGGGCCGAGAATGAGCAGTTCTTC. The full variable domain, completed using reference TRBV9 and TRBJ2-1, is DSGVTQTPKHLITATGQRVTLRCSPRSGDLSVYWYQQSLDQGLQFLIQYYNGEERAKGNILERFSAQQFPDLHSELNLSSLELGDSALYFCASGSGRAENEQFFGPGTRLTVL.

In its sample, this clonotype was seen many times. V is TRBV5-1 and J is TRBJ2-3; D is possibly TRBD1 (6 bases). The V end was cut by 3 bases, the J end by 0 bases, with 17 bases between. The CDR3 loop spans 17 amino acids. Germline-derived CDR1 and CDR2 are SGHRS and YFSETQ. CDR3 coding DNA: TGCGCCAGCAGCTATGGACCAGGGGATAGGAGCACAGATACGCAGTATTTT. Translating gives CASSYGPGDRSTDTQYF.

This clonotype occurred many times. The chain carries TRBV28 and TRBJ2-1; D gene ambiguous. Germline V lookup: CDR1 MDHEN, CDR2 SYDVKM. Trimming cost V 6 bases and J 10 bases, with 19 bases left between them. CDR3 length equals 14 residues. Here the CDR3 DNA reads TGTGCCAGCAGACGAGACCGGACGATCAGGGAGCAGTTCTTC. This codes for CASRRDRTIREQFF.

In this sample, this clonotype turned up many times. In nucleotides, the CDR3 is TGTGCCTGGAGGGATACTGGGACAATGAATGGCTACACCTTC. As protein: CAWRDTGTMNGYTF. The V gene is TRBV30, the J gene TRBJ1-2; a possible D gene is TRBD1 (6 bases). Germline V gene lookup returns CDR1 GTSNPN and CDR2 SVGIG (reference sequence). The CDR3 totals 14 residues. V was shortened by 3 bases and J by 6 bases, with 17 bases between the two germline ends.

This rearrangement joins TRBV20-1 to TRBJ1-6, with D perhaps TRBD1 (5 bases). V lost 2 bases and J 4 bases, leaving 21 bases between the germline ends. This CDR3 is built from 18 residues. The germline V gene encodes CDR1 DFQATT and CDR2 SNEGSKA (reference sequence). CDR3 amino acids: CSARTRTLEVGYNSPLHF. In DNA, the CDR3 is TGCAGTGCTAGAACCCGGACACTCGAAGTGGGGTATAATTCACCCCTCCACTTT.

In this sample, this clonotype turned up many times. The chain recombines TRBV6-5 with TRBJ2-2; 7 nucleotides line up with TRBD1. Unmatched junction bases numbered 9, after V lost 6 bases and J lost 5 bases. CDR1 and CDR2 (germline): MNHEY, SVGAGI. This CDR3 comprises 15 residues. For the CDR3, the DNA is TGTGCCAGCAGAAACAGGGGACGACGAACCGGGGAGCTGTTTTTT. Translated: CASRNRGRRTGELFF.

This sequence joins TRBV24-1 and TRBJ2-1; D is ambiguous. The germline CDR1 and CDR2 sequences are KGHDR and SFDVKD. The CDR3 is made up of 13 amino acids. The V end was cut by 4 bases, the J end by 1 base, with 4 bases between. DNA for the CDR3: TGTGCCACCAGTGACCGATCCTACAATGAGCAGTTCTTC. Amino acid sequence: CATSDRSYNEQFF.

The rearrangement uses TRBV7-3 and TRBJ2-7, with 10 bases that match TRBD2. Per germline, CDR1 SGHTA and CDR2 FQGTGA. CDR3 length equals 15 residues. V shed 2 bases, J shed 2 bases, and the junction held 3 bases outside the gene matches. The CDR3 loop reads CASSLQAGGAYEQYF. CDR3 coding DNA: TGTGCCAGCAGCTTACAAGCGGGAGGGGCCTACGAGCAGTACTTC.

This clonotype has ten or more counts. The rearrangement links TRBV20-1 to TRBJ2-1; possibly TRBD2 for D (6 bases). Germline values: CDR1 DFQATT, CDR2 SNEGSKA (reference sequence). CDR3 length: 11 residues. Between the trimmed V and J ends, which lost 4 bases and 6 bases, there was a span of 7 bases. In DNA, the CDR3 is TGCAGTGCTATGGGAGGCAATGAGCAGTTCTTC. Amino acid sequence: CSAMGGNEQFF.

A remark on this clonotype: This likely comes from a read error, as the CDR3 has no conserved phenylalanine or tryptophan at its end. The rearrangement uses TRBV24-1 and TRBJ2-7; no reliable D call. V gave up 2 bases and J gave up 2 bases, with 6 bases separating them. From germline, CDR1 is KGHDR and CDR2 SFDVKD. The CDR3 contains 13 residues. Written as DNA, the CDR3 is TGTGCCACCAGTGATTGGGATGCCTACGAGCAGTACCTC. Its translation is CATSDWDAYEQYL.

This clonotype was observed many times. The V gene is TRBV3-1, the J gene TRBJ2-7; D unclear. V lost 3 bases and J lost 3, with 6 bases in between. This CDR3 contains 12 residues. Germline V gene lookup returns CDR1 LGHDT and CDR2 YNNKEL (reference sequence). The CDR3 protein is CASSQPGYEQYF. In DNA, the CDR3 is TGTGCCAGCAGCCAGCCGGGCTACGAGCAGTACTTC.

Comments on this clonotype: One junction end does not reproduce the germline sequence, and a read error may be involved. The chain employs TRBV10-2 and TRBJ2-7; possibly TRBD2 for D (5 bases). The CDR3 contains 13 residues. Germline CDR1 reads WSHSY; CDR2 reads SAAADI. CDR3 residues: CANSEGYSYEQYF. As DNA, the CDR3 is TGCGCCAACAGTGAGGGATATTCCTACGAGCAGTACTTC.